This TCR beta chain was recovered during a study of cytomegalovirus exposure and HLA in healthy donors. Study results and limitations: In a later analysis, V- and J-gene trimming of beta chains associated with a DCLRE1C missense variant, replicated independently. The number of N-insertions in an Asian-associated ancestry cluster was reportedly below the roughly 700-donor mean in a later analysis.

The primer mix had 60 Vbeta and 13 Jbeta primers. Authors' methods: As a later analysis found, there were approximately 80 million unique TCR beta chains, of which around 10 million were shared. Some clones are missing from TCRdb's copy, which holds only in-frame ones; the method was immunoSEQ multiplex PCR. V, J and clone size are taken as reported in that table, and D and trimming were inferred from the DNA itself. The repertoire holds some 180,000 clones, with roughly 78% as singletons. As for this clone: The antigen remains unidentified.

CDR3 size: 17 residues. After removal of 4 bases from V and 2 bases from J, the junction contained 7 bases not matched to a gene. Germline V lookup: CDR1 MGHRA, CDR2 YSYEKL. Sequencing was done on a sample of PBMCs. The receptor comes from a woman aged 25 to 39 in good health and CMV-seropositive. This sequence joins TRBV4-1 and TRBJ2-1; 11 positions match TRBD2. For the CDR3, the DNA is TGCGCCAGCAGCCGGCTAGCGGGAGGATACACCTACAATGAGCAGTTCTTC. It specifies CASSRLAGGYTYNEQFF.